Below, 30 T cell receptor beta chains from the same sample are listed, as sequenced in a study of technical replicates of blood from several donors. Produced via immunoSEQ multiplex PCR; TCRdb's table is partial and in-frame only. The sample includes tens of thousands of clones, roughly 98% of them seen just once. Sequenced material: T cells isolated from PBMCs. Every receptor here comes from a human donor in good health.

The chain has TRBV29-1 and TRBJ2-3; D is perhaps TRBD1 (5 bases). The germline V and J ends were trimmed by 0 bases and 4 bases, with 17 bases remaining between them. CDR3 length: 16 residues. Germline lookup yields CDR1 SQVTM and CDR2 ANQGSEA. CDR3 sequence (DNA): TGCAGCGTTGAAGATCAAGTAGGGGCCAACCCAGATACGCAGTATTTT. Residues: CSVEDQVGANPDTQYF.

V and J are TRBV18 and TRBJ2-7; 8 positions agree with TRBD1. After removal of 2 bases from V and 6 bases from J, the junction contained 6 bases not matched to a gene. This CDR3 is built from 14 residues. Germline V gene sequence: CDR1 KGHSH, CDR2 LQKENI. CDR3 sequence reads: CASSPSTGESEQYF. The CDR3 region has the DNA TGTGCCAGCTCACCATCGACAGGGGAGTCCGAGCAGTACTTC.

The chain carries TRBV28 and TRBJ2-7, with unresolved D. CDR1 MDHEN and CDR2 SYDVKM come from the germline V gene. Between the trimmed V and J ends, which lost 5 bases and 2 bases, there was a span of 7 bases. The CDR3 has 12 amino acids. The CDR3 region is CASSAVAYEQYF. Here the CDR3 DNA reads TGTGCCAGCAGTGCGGTTGCCTACGAGCAGTACTTC.

V gene TRBV28 combines with J gene TRBJ2-7; 7 bases are a match to TRBD1. J was trimmed by 7 bases and V by 5 bases; bases with no gene match: 8. Germline CDR1 and CDR2: MDHEN and SYDVKM. This CDR3 has 13 residues. The chain's CDR3 is CASSSGQAWEQYF. The CDR3 DNA follows: TGTGCCAGCAGTAGCGGACAGGCCTGGGAGCAGTACTTC.

This clone showed up just once. The V call is TRBV11-3, the J call TRBJ1-1, with TRBD1 as a possible D gene (6 bases). The CDR3 covers 14 residues. The germline CDR1 and CDR2 sequences are SGHNT and YENEEA. Trimming cost V 3 bases and J 4 bases, with 12 bases left between them. The DNA of the CDR3 is TGTGCCAGCAGCTTTACAGGGATGGGCACTGAAGCTTTCTTT. Amino acid sequence: CASSFTGMGTEAFF.

The chain joins TRBV28 to TRBJ2-5, with D possibly matching TRBD1 (6 bases). The CDR3 sequence is 14 residues long. Germline V gene sequence: CDR1 MDHEN, CDR2 SYDVKM. V gave up 2 bases and J gave up 4 bases, with 11 bases separating them. The CDR3 bases are TGTGCCAGCAGTTTACCGACAGGAAGAGAGACCCAGTACTTC. As protein: CASSLPTGRETQYF.

V is TRBV11-2 and J is TRBJ1-5, with no clear D. In germline, CDR1 is SGHAT, CDR2 FQNNGV. The V gene lost 4 bases and the J gene lost 6 bases, with 16 bases spanning the gap. The CDR3 extends over 15 amino acids. The CDR3 region is CASSSALEGSQPQHF. In nucleotides, the CDR3 is TGTGCCAGCAGCTCCGCGCTCGAGGGCAGTCAGCCCCAGCATTTT.

This clone was seen once. The chain is built from TRBV28 and TRBJ2-7; possible D gene TRBD1, 6 bases. Germline-derived CDR1 and CDR2 are MDHEN and SYDVKM. There are 13 residues in the CDR3. The V and J ends lost 6 bases and 4 bases respectively, with 13 bases between them. This CDR3 is CASSLTGLYEQYF. The CDR3 DNA sequence: TGTGCCAGCAGCTTAACAGGGTTATACGAGCAGTACTTC.

The rearrangement uses TRBV28 and TRBJ1-1; maybe TRBD1 (5 bases). The V end was cut by 5 bases, the J end by 2 bases, with 15 bases between. Germline V gives CDR1 MDHEN, CDR2 SYDVKM. This CDR3 region has 15 residues. The CDR3 loop reads CASSPIGAGNTEAFF. In nucleotides, the CDR3 is TGTGCCAGCAGTCCCATAGGGGCAGGAAACACTGAAGCTTTCTTT.

The chain uses TRBV29-1 and TRBJ2-7; 14 bases line up with TRBD2. With 7 bases clipped from V and 3 bases from J, the junction kept 11 bases outside the gene matches. CDR1 is SQVTM, CDR2 ANQGSEA, per germline. The CDR3 loop spans 16 amino acids. The CDR3 reads CSAEVGTSGRIYEQYF. DNA of the CDR3: TGCAGCGCCGAGGTTGGGACTAGCGGGAGAATCTACGAGCAGTACTTC.

The CDR3 bases are TGTGCCAGCAGGTCGGACAGGGACGGAAACACCATATATTTT. Its translation is CASRSDRDGNTIYF. The V call is TRBV7-9, the J call TRBJ1-3, with 8 positions matching TRBD1. Germline loops: CDR1 SEHNR, CDR2 FQNEAQ (reference sequence). This CDR3 is 14 amino acids long. V trimming: 6 bases; J trimming: 4 bases; junction bases outside the gene matches: 5.

The chain couples TRBV28 to TRBJ2-5, with D tentatively TRBD2 (7 bases). The germline V gene has CDR1 MDHEN and CDR2 SYDVKM. The length of the CDR3 is 15 residues. The V and J ends lost 2 bases and 2 bases respectively, with 12 bases between them. The CDR3 DNA sequence: TGTGCCAGCAGTTTAGGGCGGGGGCATCAAGAGACCCAGTACTTC. It codes for CASSLGRGHQETQYF.

The chain carries TRBV11-2 and TRBJ1-2, with D perhaps TRBD1 (5 bases). The CDR3 has 13 residues. Deletions cut 3 bases from V and 4 bases from J, with 9 bases between. The germline V gene encodes CDR1 SGHAT and CDR2 FQNNGV. CDR3 region: CASSFTTAYGYTF. CDR3 nucleotide sequence: TGTGCCAGCAGCTTCACGACAGCCTATGGCTACACCTTC.

CDR3 sequence (DNA): TGTGCCAGCACGGACAGACTTAGCAATCAGCCCCAGCATTTT. The encoded protein is CASTDRLSNQPQHF. This sequence joins TRBV6-1 and TRBJ1-5, with D possibly matching TRBD1 (6 bases). The CDR3 loop spans 14 amino acids. Trimming stripped 7 bases from V and 0 bases from J, with 10 bases between. Per germline, CDR1 MNHNS and CDR2 SASEGT.

J is TRBJ1-1 and V is TRBV7-9; TRBD1 might be the D (6 bases). Germline V lookup: CDR1 SEHNR, CDR2 FQNEAQ (reference sequence). The CDR3 loop spans 12 amino acids. V was shortened by 5 bases and J by 7 bases, with 11 bases between the two germline ends. The CDR3 loop is CASSPGRGEAFF. The CDR3 region has the DNA TGTGCCAGCAGCCCCGGCAGGGGTGAAGCTTTCTTT.

CDR3 nucleotides: TGCGCCAGCAGCCAAGACTATTCGTCCAGGGGGCTCTCCTACAATGAGCAGTTCTTC. Its translation: CASSQDYSSRGLSYNEQFF. V usage is TRBV4-1 and J usage is TRBJ2-1; TRBD1 aligns across 8 bases. Germline V gene sequence: CDR1 MGHRA, CDR2 YSYEKL. V trimming: 0 bases; J trimming: 0 bases; junction bases outside the gene matches: 10. The CDR3 length is 19 residues.

As to this clone: Germline is not matched at one junction end, which may reflect a read error. V usage is TRBV14 and J usage is TRBJ1-1; D is uncertain. Germline CDR1 SGHDN, CDR2 FVKESK. The CDR3 has 15 amino acids. The CDR3 DNA follows: TGTGCCAGCAGCCAGTACAGAACCCTGAACTCTGAAGCTTTCTTT. This translates into CASSQYRTLNSEAFF.

The rearrangement joins TRBV27 to TRBJ1-1; D may be TRBD1 (5 bases). V was trimmed by 6 bases and J by 10 bases, leaving 18 bases between them. CDR1 is MNHEY, CDR2 SMNVEV, per germline (reference sequence). The CDR3 has 13 amino acids. The CDR3 bases are TGTGCCAGCAGCCCACACCAGGGCAATCGAGCTTTCTTT. Amino acid sequence: CASSPHQGNRAFF.

The gene calls are TRBV15 and TRBJ1-6; TRBD1 matches 9 bases. V was clipped by 4 bases and J by 5 bases; unmatched bases: 6. CDR1 and CDR2 from the germline V gene are LNHNV and YYDKDF (reference sequence). CDR3 length: 16 residues. The CDR3 coding sequence is TGTGCCACCAGCAAAAGTAGGACAGGGGATAATTCACCCCTCCACTTT. This translates into CATSKSRTGDNSPLHF. Full variable domain (remainder filled in from reference TRBV15 and TRBJ1-6): DAMVIQNPRYQVTQFGKPVTLSCSQTLNHNVMYWYQQKSSQAPKLLFHYYDKDFNNEADTPDNFQSRRPNTSFCFLDIRSPGLGDTAMYLCATSKSRTGDNSPLHFGNGTRLTVT.

The chain uses TRBV2 and TRBJ1-2; D is unresolved. V was trimmed by 3 bases and J by 5 bases, leaving 10 bases between them. Germline V gene data show CDR1 as SNHLY and CDR2 as FYNNEI. This CDR3 has 13 residues. The CDR3 spells CASSDVAGYGYTF. CDR3 nucleotide sequence: TGTGCCAGCAGTGACGTGGCGGGTTATGGCTACACCTTC.

The gene calls are TRBV28 and TRBJ2-5; no definite D call. This CDR3 has 14 residues. V lost 5 bases and J 0 bases, leaving 10 bases between the germline ends. Per germline, CDR1 MDHEN and CDR2 SYDVKM. CDR3 coding DNA: TGTGCCAGCAGTAAAGACACATACCAAGAGACCCAGTACTTC. Its protein is CASSKDTYQETQYF. The variable domain in full, with the rest retrieved from reference TRBV28 and TRBJ2-5, is DVKVTQSSRYLVKRTGEKVFLECVQDMDHENMFWYRQDPGLGLRLIYFSYDVKMKEKGDIPEGYSVSREKKERFSLILESASTNQTSMYLCASSKDTYQETQYFGPGTRLLVL.

The chain has TRBV7-6 and TRBJ2-2; 7 bases are a match to TRBD1. In germline, CDR1 is SGHVS, CDR2 FNYEAQ. V lost 5 bases and J lost 3; bases outside the gene matches: 3. The CDR3 contains 14 residues. This CDR3 reads CASSRDSDTGELFF. In DNA, the CDR3 is TGTGCCAGCAGCCGGGACAGCGACACCGGGGAGCTGTTTTTT.

This sequence joins TRBV18 and TRBJ1-1, with 11 bases identical to TRBD1. V lost 6 bases and J lost 3; bases outside the gene matches: 9. The germline gives CDR1 KGHSH, CDR2 LQKENI. The CDR3 consists of 16 residues. The CDR3 loop is CASSPPLGQGDTEAFF. In DNA form, the CDR3 reads TGTGCCAGCTCCCCCCCTTTGGGACAGGGGGACACTGAAGCTTTCTTT.

The rearrangement uses TRBV4-2 and TRBJ2-1, with 9 bases lining up with TRBD2. CDR3 length: 18 residues. The V gene end was trimmed by 4 bases and the J gene end by 8 bases; junction bases not matched to a gene: 18. The germline gives CDR1 LGHNA, CDR2 YNFKEQ. The DNA of the CDR3 is TGTGCCAGCAGCCCGTATAGCGGGAGTCAAGTTGGGTTAGATGAGCAGTTCTTC. This codes for CASSPYSGSQVGLDEQFF.

The chain uses TRBV5-6 and TRBJ2-5; TRBD1 agrees at 12 bases. Germline-derived CDR1 and CDR2 are SGHDT and YYEEEE. This CDR3 spans 16 amino acids. Losses at the gene ends were 1 base for V and 4 bases for J; bases not matched to a gene: 5. CDR3 DNA sequence: TGTGCCAGCAGCTTGTTGGGACAGGGGGCTCGAGAGACCCAGTACTTC. Translation: CASSLLGQGARETQYF.

V gene TRBV6-5 combines with J gene TRBJ2-3; a possible D gene is TRBD1 (5 bases). V was clipped by 2 bases and J by 5 bases, with 11 bases between them. The length of the CDR3 is 14 residues. Per germline, CDR1 MNHEY and CDR2 SVGAGI. CDR3 DNA sequence: TGTGCCAGCAGTTACGGGCAGGGTGGAGATACGCAGTATTTT. Protein: CASSYGQGGDTQYF.

The chain couples TRBV4-1 to TRBJ2-1, with D unclear. The germline V and J ends were trimmed by 1 base and 5 bases, with 9 bases remaining between them. CDR3 size: 14 residues. Germline CDR1 and CDR2: MGHRA and YSYEKL. The DNA of the CDR3 is TGCGCCAGCAGCCAAGTTATGGCGGACAATGAGCAGTTCTTC. This translates into CASSQVMADNEQFF.

This chain uses TRBV5-4 with TRBJ2-3; D perhaps matches TRBD2 (5 bases). The CDR3 runs 13 residues. V lost 0 bases and J lost 4, with 6 bases in between. Germline assignment: CDR1 SGHNT and CDR2 YYREEE (reference sequence). CDR3 region: CASSLVEADTQYF. CDR3 DNA sequence: TGTGCCAGCAGCTTGGTGGAGGCAGATACGCAGTATTTT.

V gene TRBV4-1 combines with J gene TRBJ1-3; D gene ambiguous. This CDR3 has 13 amino acids. Germline V gives CDR1 MGHRA, CDR2 YSYEKL. Between the trimmed V and J ends, which lost 0 bases and 6 bases, there was a span of 6 bases. The CDR3 reads CASSQEQLNTIYF. The CDR3 DNA sequence: TGCGCCAGCAGCCAAGAACAGCTAAACACCATATATTTT.

The rearrangement links TRBV5-1 to TRBJ1-4; TRBD1 aligns across 7 bases. Germline lookup yields CDR1 SGHRS and CDR2 YFSETQ. The junction had 7 bases not matched to a gene; V was cut back by 4 bases and J by 7 bases. This CDR3 spans 14 amino acids. The CDR3 is CASSAGGVGEKLFF. The CDR3 region has the DNA TGCGCCAGCAGCGCAGGGGGAGTGGGTGAAAAACTGTTTTTT.